These T cell receptor beta chains were read from a single sample in a study of blood T cell repertoires in COVID-19. Assay used: immunoSEQ multiplex PCR; TCRdb lists only in-frame clones, some missing. The sample lists approximately 130,000 clones, 75% to 90% occurring once. The sample consisted of PBMCs or T cells enriched from blood (not recorded which). These receptors all stem from a man aged 25 to 40 who had recovered from COVID-19. The CDR3 runs from the conserved cysteine through the conserved F or W. The order of the fields is V gene, D gene, CDR3 length, clone size, J gene, CDR3 protein, CDR3 DNA. The D gene is left open where the match is weak. Size is stated for part of the rows, as once, few or many counts, or as a class when the clone is expanded.

V gene: TRBV4-1; D gene: TRBD2; CDR3 length: 18; clone size: .; J gene: TRBJ2-7; CDR3 protein: CASSQSWYGAGGGHEQYF; CDR3 DNA: TGCGCCAGCAGCCAATCTTGGTACGGGGCGGGAGGTGGCCACGAGCAGTACTTC
V gene: TRBV6-5; D gene: .; CDR3 length: 15; clone size: .; J gene: TRBJ1-2; CDR3 protein: CASSSRGSRNYGYTF; CDR3 DNA: TGTGCCAGCAGTTCCCGGGGGAGTCGTAACTATGGCTACACCTTC
V gene: TRBV5-4; D gene: TRBD2; CDR3 length: 12; clone size: .; J gene: TRBJ2-4; CDR3 protein: CASSLEGRVQYF; CDR3 DNA: TGTGCCAGCAGCTTGGAGGGGAGGGTGCAGTACTTC
V gene: TRBV10-3; D gene: .; CDR3 length: 16; clone size: .; J gene: TRBJ1-1; CDR3 protein: CAISEGPTGMGTEAFF; CDR3 DNA: TGTGCCATCAGTGAAGGTCCAACAGGGATGGGCACTGAAGCTTTCTTT
V gene: TRBV2; D gene: .; CDR3 length: 12; clone size: .; J gene: TRBJ2-2; CDR3 protein: CASSLHTGELFF; CDR3 DNA: TGTGCCAGCAGCCTACACACCGGGGAGCTGTTTTTT
V gene: TRBV2; D gene: .; CDR3 length: 16; clone size: once; J gene: TRBJ1-5; CDR3 protein: CASSEAGGLSNQPQHF; CDR3 DNA: TGTGCCAGCAGTGAAGCGGGGGGACTAAGCAATCAGCCCCAGCATTTT
V gene: TRBV3-1/TRBV3-2; D gene: TRBD1; CDR3 length: 13; clone size: once; J gene: TRBJ2-1; CDR3 protein: CASSQRGQTEQFF; CDR3 DNA: TGTGCCAGCAGCCAGAGGGGGCAGACTGAGCAGTTCTTC
V gene: TRBV7-2; D gene: TRBD1; CDR3 length: 13; clone size: once; J gene: TRBJ1-2; CDR3 protein: CASSEQGTYGYTF; CDR3 DNA: TGTGCCAGCAGCGAACAGGGGACCTATGGCTACACCTTC
V gene: TRBV15; D gene: .; CDR3 length: 17; clone size: .; J gene: TRBJ1-2; CDR3 protein: CATSRDSSAAANYGYTF; CDR3 DNA: TGTGCCACCAGCAGAGATTCTTCGGCGGCAGCTAACTATGGCTACACCTTC
V gene: TRBV6-5; D gene: .; CDR3 length: 14; clone size: .; J gene: TRBJ2-7; CDR3 protein: CAISRDSLGYEQYF; CDR3 DNA: TGTGCCATATCCCGCGACAGCCTAGGTTACGAGCAGTACTTC
V gene: TRBV12-5; D gene: TRBD1; CDR3 length: 15; clone size: .; J gene: TRBJ1-2; CDR3 protein: CASGLGQGSNYGYTF; CDR3 DNA: TGTGCTAGTGGTTTGGGACAGGGCTCTAACTATGGCTACACCTTC
V gene: TRBV18; D gene: .; CDR3 length: 16; clone size: .; J gene: TRBJ2-1; CDR3 protein: CASSSIIPSAYNEQFF; CDR3 DNA: TGTGCCAGCTCATCGATAATTCCTAGTGCCTACAATGAGCAGTTCTTC
V gene: TRBV5-1; D gene: TRBD1; CDR3 length: 14; clone size: .; J gene: TRBJ1-3; CDR3 protein: CASSLGSGGNTIYF; CDR3 DNA: TGCGCCAGCAGCTTGGGGTCAGGGGGCAACACCATATATTTT
V gene: TRBV27; D gene: .; CDR3 length: 15; clone size: .; J gene: TRBJ1-1; CDR3 protein: CASSPYRGGETEAFF; CDR3 DNA: TGTGCCAGCAGTCCCTATCGGGGGGGCGAGACTGAAGCTTTCTTT
V gene: TRBV3-1/TRBV3-2; D gene: .; CDR3 length: 16; clone size: .; J gene: TRBJ2-2; CDR3 protein: CASSQERWSGGRELFF; CDR3 DNA: TGTGCCAGCAGCCAAGAAAGGTGGTCAGGTGGGCGGGAGCTGTTTTTT
V gene: TRBV7-3; D gene: .; CDR3 length: 13; clone size: .; J gene: TRBJ2-5; CDR3 protein: CASSLNGWETQYF; CDR3 DNA: TGTGCCAGCAGCTTAAACGGGTGGGAGACCCAGTACTTC
V gene: TRBV19; D gene: .; CDR3 length: 17; clone size: .; J gene: TRBJ2-5; CDR3 protein: CASSTGTGASKQETQYF; CDR3 DNA: TGTGCCAGTAGTACCGGGACTGGAGCGTCGAAACAAGAGACCCAGTACTTC
V gene: TRBV5-1; D gene: .; CDR3 length: 14; clone size: .; J gene: TRBJ2-7; CDR3 protein: CASSPEVGSYEQYF; CDR3 DNA: TGCGCCAGCAGCCCGGAGGTGGGTTCCTACGAGCAGTACTTC
V gene: TRBV5-4; D gene: .; CDR3 length: 16; clone size: .; J gene: TRBJ2-3; CDR3 protein: CASSVSVSRGTDTQYF; CDR3 DNA: TGTGCCAGCAGCGTTAGCGTTTCCCGAGGCACAGATACGCAGTATTTT
V gene: TRBV29-1; D gene: TRBD1; CDR3 length: 14; clone size: .; J gene: TRBJ2-7; CDR3 protein: CSVDGQGNRYEQYF; CDR3 DNA: TGCAGCGTTGACGGACAGGGGAATAGGTACGAGCAGTACTTC
V gene: TRBV24-1; D gene: TRBD1; CDR3 length: 18; clone size: once; J gene: TRBJ2-5; CDR3 protein: CATSDARTGGLGQETQYF; CDR3 DNA: TGTGCCACCAGTGATGCCCGGACAGGGGGTCTGGGACAAGAGACCCAGTACTTC
V gene: TRBV28; D gene: TRBD1; CDR3 length: 14; clone size: many; J gene: TRBJ1-1; CDR3 protein: CASSSGTGWTEAFF; CDR3 DNA: TGTGCCAGCAGTTCCGGGACAGGGTGGACTGAAGCTTTCTTT
V gene: TRBV5-6; D gene: .; CDR3 length: 13; clone size: few; J gene: TRBJ2-7; CDR3 protein: CASSLLATYEQYF; CDR3 DNA: TGTGCCAGCAGCTTGCTAGCCACCTACGAGCAGTACTTC
V gene: TRBV2; D gene: TRBD2; CDR3 length: 18; clone size: .; J gene: TRBJ2-7; CDR3 protein: CASSMIPLAGALSYEQYF; CDR3 DNA: TGTGCCAGCAGCATGATCCCACTAGCGGGAGCCCTCTCCTACGAGCAGTACTTC
V gene: TRBV6-5; D gene: .; CDR3 length: 13; clone size: .; J gene: TRBJ1-1; CDR3 protein: CASSLTGTLEAFF; CDR3 DNA: TGTGCCAGCAGTTTAACCGGGACACTTGAAGCTTTCTTT
V gene: TRBV29-1; D gene: .; CDR3 length: 14; clone size: .; J gene: TRBJ1-1; CDR3 protein: CSVAPQGMNTEAFF; CDR3 DNA: TGCAGCGTGGCCCCTCAGGGGATGAACACTGAAGCTTTCTTT
V gene: TRBV7-9; D gene: .; CDR3 length: 14; clone size: .; J gene: TRBJ1-2; CDR3 protein: CASSLASVGSGYTF; CDR3 DNA: TGTGCCAGCAGCTTAGCGTCGGTGGGCTCAGGCTACACCTTC
V gene: TRBV5-1; D gene: TRBD2; CDR3 length: 16; clone size: .; J gene: TRBJ2-3; CDR3 protein: CASSHGLAASTDTQYF; CDR3 DNA: TGCGCCAGCAGCCACGGACTAGCGGCCAGCACAGATACGCAGTATTTT
V gene: TRBV18; D gene: .; CDR3 length: 14; clone size: .; J gene: TRBJ2-7; CDR3 protein: CASSPPLSNYEQYF; CDR3 DNA: TGTGCCAGCTCACCACCGCTATCGAACTACGAGCAGTACTTC
V gene: TRBV30; D gene: TRBD1; CDR3 length: 16; clone size: .; J gene: TRBJ1-3; CDR3 protein: CACGSTNRGSGNTIYF; CDR3 DNA: TGTGCCTGCGGGTCGACGAACAGGGGATCTGGAAACACCATATATTTT
V gene: TRBV10-1; D gene: TRBD1; CDR3 length: 15; clone size: .; J gene: TRBJ2-2; CDR3 protein: CASSPRQGLSGELFF; CDR3 DNA: TGCGCCAGCAGTCCGAGACAGGGGTTATCCGGGGAGCTGTTTTTT
V gene: TRBV29-1; D gene: .; CDR3 length: 12; clone size: .; J gene: TRBJ2-5; CDR3 protein: CSVLDWKETQYF; CDR3 DNA: TGCAGCGTTTTGGACTGGAAAGAGACCCAGTACTTC
V gene: TRBV19; D gene: .; CDR3 length: 12; clone size: .; J gene: TRBJ1-4; CDR3 protein: CASNDDLGKLFF; CDR3 DNA: TGTGCCTCCAATGATGACTTGGGAAAACTGTTTTTT
V gene: TRBV29-1; D gene: .; CDR3 length: 10; clone size: once; J gene: TRBJ2-4; CDR3 protein: CSVAGNIQYF; CDR3 DNA: TGCAGCGTTGCAGGGAACATTCAGTACTTC
V gene: TRBV18; D gene: TRBD2; CDR3 length: 15; clone size: .; J gene: TRBJ2-5; CDR3 protein: CASSTNREVQETQYF; CDR3 DNA: TGTGCCAGCTCCACGAATCGGGAGGTTCAAGAGACCCAGTACTTC
V gene: TRBV19; D gene: .; CDR3 length: 13; clone size: .; J gene: TRBJ1-4; CDR3 protein: CASSNRGDEKLFF; CDR3 DNA: TGTGCCAGTAGTAATCGGGGAGATGAAAAACTGTTTTTT
V gene: TRBV9; D gene: .; CDR3 length: 16; clone size: .; J gene: TRBJ1-5; CDR3 protein: CASSVATEYSNQPQHF; CDR3 DNA: TGTGCCAGCAGCGTAGCTACCGAGTATAGCAATCAGCCCCAGCATTTT
V gene: TRBV19; D gene: .; CDR3 length: 14; clone size: .; J gene: TRBJ1-5; CDR3 protein: CASSIRDNRQPQHF; CDR3 DNA: TGTGCCAGTAGTATCCGGGACAATCGTCAGCCCCAGCATTTT
V gene: TRBV5-3; D gene: .; CDR3 length: 16; clone size: .; J gene: TRBJ1-1; CDR3 protein: CARSCLTGPMNTEAFF; CDR3 DNA: TGTGCCAGAAGTTGCTTGACAGGACCCATGAACACTGAAGCTTTCTTT
V gene: TRBV7-9; D gene: .; CDR3 length: 13; clone size: few; J gene: TRBJ1-2; CDR3 protein: CASSRQNVYGYTF; CDR3 DNA: TGTGCCAGCAGCCGACAAAATGTCTATGGCTACACCTTC
V gene: TRBV6-2/TRBV6-3; D gene: .; CDR3 length: 14; clone size: many; J gene: TRBJ2-1; CDR3 protein: CASSYSYGPNEQFF; CDR3 DNA: TGTGCCAGCAGTTACTCCTATGGTCCTAATGAGCAGTTCTTC
V gene: TRBV6-5; D gene: TRBD1; CDR3 length: 14; clone size: once; J gene: TRBJ1-5; CDR3 protein: CASSETGGNQPQHF; CDR3 DNA: TGTGCCAGCAGCGAGACAGGGGGCAATCAGCCCCAGCATTTT
V gene: TRBV11-2; D gene: TRBD1; CDR3 length: 15; clone size: .; J gene: TRBJ2-1; CDR3 protein: CASSLGQGVWNEQFF; CDR3 DNA: TGTGCCAGCAGCTTAGGACAGGGGGTGTGGAATGAGCAGTTCTTC
V gene: TRBV30; D gene: .; CDR3 length: 14; clone size: .; J gene: TRBJ1-1; CDR3 protein: CAWSVSGADTEAFF; CDR3 DNA: TGTGCCTGGAGTGTAAGTGGAGCGGACACTGAAGCTTTCTTT
V gene: TRBV18; D gene: .; CDR3 length: 16; clone size: .; J gene: TRBJ2-2; CDR3 protein: CASSPTVQGNTGELFF; CDR3 DNA: TGTGCCAGCTCACCCACCGTGCAGGGGAACACCGGGGAGCTGTTTTTT
V gene: TRBV5-1; D gene: TRBD1; CDR3 length: 15; clone size: .; J gene: TRBJ1-6; CDR3 protein: CASSLRTGNNSPLHF; CDR3 DNA: TGCGCCAGCAGCTTGCGGACAGGGAATAATTCACCCCTCCACTTT
V gene: TRBV20-1; D gene: TRBD1; CDR3 length: 16; clone size: .; J gene: TRBJ1-2; CDR3 protein: CSASGDRGQKSYGYTF; CDR3 DNA: TGCAGTGCTAGTGGGGACAGGGGGCAAAAAAGCTATGGCTACACCTTC
V gene: TRBV27; D gene: .; CDR3 length: 13; clone size: .; J gene: TRBJ1-2; CDR3 protein: CASSLEGTYGYTF; CDR3 DNA: TGTGCCAGCAGTTTGGAGGGCACCTATGGCTACACCTTC
V gene: TRBV12-3/TRBV12-4; D gene: TRBD1; CDR3 length: 12; clone size: .; J gene: TRBJ1-1; CDR3 protein: CASDRGLTEAFF; CDR3 DNA: TGTGCCAGTGACAGGGGGCTTACTGAAGCTTTCTTT
V gene: TRBV11-2; D gene: TRBD2; CDR3 length: 14; clone size: .; J gene: TRBJ2-1; CDR3 protein: CASSSSLGEGLQFF; CDR3 DNA: TGTGCCAGCAGCTCGTCCCTGGGGGAGGGCCTTCAGTTCTTC
V gene: TRBV3-1/TRBV3-2; D gene: TRBD1; CDR3 length: 17; clone size: .; J gene: TRBJ2-5; CDR3 protein: CASSHLLSDRAGETQYF; CDR3 DNA: TGTGCCAGCAGCCACCTATTGTCCGACAGGGCGGGAGAGACCCAGTACTTC
V gene: TRBV11-2; D gene: TRBD1; CDR3 length: 13; clone size: .; J gene: TRBJ2-2; CDR3 protein: CASIGQGTGELFF; CDR3 DNA: TGTGCCAGCATCGGACAGGGCACCGGGGAGCTGTTTTTT
V gene: TRBV30; D gene: TRBD2; CDR3 length: 18; clone size: few; J gene: TRBJ2-3; CDR3 protein: CAWTRGTSGPGGTDTQYF; CDR3 DNA: TGTGCCTGGACCAGGGGGACTAGCGGGCCTGGGGGCACAGATACGCAGTATTTT
V gene: TRBV18; D gene: .; CDR3 length: 13; clone size: .; J gene: TRBJ2-7; CDR3 protein: CASSPPSTYEQYF; CDR3 DNA: TGTGCCAGCTCACCCCCCTCTACCTACGAGCAGTACTTC
V gene: TRBV10-3; D gene: TRBD1; CDR3 length: 13; clone size: .; J gene: TRBJ2-2; CDR3 protein: CATRDREIGELFF; CDR3 DNA: TGTGCCACCCGGGACAGGGAAATCGGGGAGCTGTTTTTT
V gene: TRBV10-1; D gene: TRBD2; CDR3 length: 15; clone size: .; J gene: TRBJ2-1; CDR3 protein: CASSEFGAGDNEQFF; CDR3 DNA: TGCGCCAGCAGTGAGTTCGGAGCGGGGGACAATGAGCAGTTCTTC
V gene: TRBV3-1/TRBV3-2; D gene: TRBD1; CDR3 length: 13; clone size: .; J gene: TRBJ2-7; CDR3 protein: CASSLGTAYEQYF; CDR3 DNA: TGTGCCAGCAGCCTCGGGACAGCTTACGAGCAGTACTTC
V gene: TRBV7-9; D gene: TRBD2; CDR3 length: 15; clone size: .; J gene: TRBJ2-3; CDR3 protein: CASSFKAGVTDTQYF; CDR3 DNA: TGTGCCAGCAGCTTCAAAGCGGGAGTCACAGATACGCAGTATTTT
V gene: TRBV16; D gene: TRBD1; CDR3 length: 16; clone size: once; J gene: TRBJ1-6; CDR3 protein: CASSPPGQGLNSPLHF; CDR3 DNA: TGTGCCAGCAGCCCCCCGGGACAGGGGTTGAATTCACCCCTCCACTTT
V gene: TRBV12-3/TRBV12-4; D gene: TRBD1; CDR3 length: 13; clone size: .; J gene: TRBJ2-5; CDR3 protein: CASSGQGRKTQYF; CDR3 DNA: TGTGCCAGCAGCGGACAGGGTAGGAAGACCCAGTACTTC